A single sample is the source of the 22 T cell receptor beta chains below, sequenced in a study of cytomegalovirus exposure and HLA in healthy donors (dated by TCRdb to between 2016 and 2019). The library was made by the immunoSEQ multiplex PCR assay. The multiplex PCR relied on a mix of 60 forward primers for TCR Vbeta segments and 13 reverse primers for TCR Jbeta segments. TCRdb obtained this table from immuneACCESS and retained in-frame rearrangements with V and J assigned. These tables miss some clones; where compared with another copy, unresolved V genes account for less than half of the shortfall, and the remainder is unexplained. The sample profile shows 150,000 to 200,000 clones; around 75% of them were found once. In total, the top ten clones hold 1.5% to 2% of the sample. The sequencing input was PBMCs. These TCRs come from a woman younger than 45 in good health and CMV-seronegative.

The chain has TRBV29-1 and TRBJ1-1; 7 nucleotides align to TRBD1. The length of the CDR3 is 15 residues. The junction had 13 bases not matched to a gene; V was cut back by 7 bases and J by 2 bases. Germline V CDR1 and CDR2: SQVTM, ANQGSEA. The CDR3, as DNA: TGCAGCGCTACATACCTCGGGACAGCAAACACTGAAGCTTTCTTT. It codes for CSATYLGTANTEAFF.

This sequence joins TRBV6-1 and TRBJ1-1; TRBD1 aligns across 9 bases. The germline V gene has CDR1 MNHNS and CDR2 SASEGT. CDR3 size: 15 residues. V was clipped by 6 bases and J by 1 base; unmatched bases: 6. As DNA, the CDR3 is TGTGCCAGCAGACACAGGGGGCGCGGGAACACTGAAGCTTTCTTT. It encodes CASRHRGRGNTEAFF.

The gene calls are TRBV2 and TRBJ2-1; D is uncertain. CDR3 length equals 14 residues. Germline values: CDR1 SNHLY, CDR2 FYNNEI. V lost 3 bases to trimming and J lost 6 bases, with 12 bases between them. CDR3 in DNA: TGTGCCAGCAGTGAGACACCATCTCGCAATGAGCAGTTCTTC. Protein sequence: CASSETPSRNEQFF. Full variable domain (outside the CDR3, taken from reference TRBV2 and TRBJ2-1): EPEVTQTPSHQVTQMGQEVILRCVPISNHLYFYWYRQILGQKVEFLVSFYNNEISEKSEIFDDQFSVERPDGSNFTLKIRSTKLEDSAMYFCASSETPSRNEQFFGPGTRLTVL.

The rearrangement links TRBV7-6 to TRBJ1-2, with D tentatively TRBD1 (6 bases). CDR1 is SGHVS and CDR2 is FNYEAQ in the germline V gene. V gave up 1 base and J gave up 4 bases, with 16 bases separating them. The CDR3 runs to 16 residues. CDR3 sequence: CASSLGGGGQVYGYTF. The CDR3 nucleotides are TGTGCCAGCAGCTTAGGCGGGGGGGGACAAGTCTATGGCTACACCTTC. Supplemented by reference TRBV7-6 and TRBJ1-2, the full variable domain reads GAGVSQSPRYKVTKRGQDVALRCDPISGHVSLYWYRQALGQGPEFLTYFNYEAQQDKSGLPNDRFSAERPEGSISTLTIQRTEQRDSAMYRCASSLGGGGQVYGYTFGSGTRLTVV.

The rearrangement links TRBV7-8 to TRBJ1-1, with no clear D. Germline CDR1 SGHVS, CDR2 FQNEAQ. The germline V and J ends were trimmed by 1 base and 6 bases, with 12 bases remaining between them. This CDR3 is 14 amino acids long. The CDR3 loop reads CASSLGVGVAEAFF. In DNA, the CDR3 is TGTGCCAGCAGCTTAGGAGTGGGCGTCGCTGAAGCTTTCTTT.

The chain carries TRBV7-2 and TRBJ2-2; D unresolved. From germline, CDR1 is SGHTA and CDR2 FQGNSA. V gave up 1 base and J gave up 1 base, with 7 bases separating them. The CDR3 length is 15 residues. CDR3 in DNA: TGTGCCAGCAGCTTAGGGCATCTGAACACCGGGGAGCTGTTTTTT. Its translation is CASSLGHLNTGELFF.

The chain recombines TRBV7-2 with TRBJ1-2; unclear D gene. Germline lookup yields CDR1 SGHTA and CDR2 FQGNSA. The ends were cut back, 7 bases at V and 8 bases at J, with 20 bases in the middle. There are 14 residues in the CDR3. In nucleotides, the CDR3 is TGTGCCAGCACCTCCACGGGGATTGAGTCCGGCTACACCTTC. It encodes CASTSTGIESGYTF.

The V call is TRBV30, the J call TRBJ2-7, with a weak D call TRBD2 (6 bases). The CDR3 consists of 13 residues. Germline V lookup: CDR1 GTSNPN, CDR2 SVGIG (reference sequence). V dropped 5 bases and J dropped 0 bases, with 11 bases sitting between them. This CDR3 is CAWRRGSSYEQYF. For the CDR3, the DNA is TGTGCCTGGCGACGGGGGAGCTCCTACGAGCAGTACTTC.

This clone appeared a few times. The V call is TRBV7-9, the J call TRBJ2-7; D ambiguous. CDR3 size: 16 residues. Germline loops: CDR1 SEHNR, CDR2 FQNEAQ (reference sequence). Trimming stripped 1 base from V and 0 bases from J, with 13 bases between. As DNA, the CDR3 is TGTGCCAGCAGCTTAGAATCGTCGCCGAGCTCCTACGAGCAGTACTTC. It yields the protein CASSLESSPSSYEQYF.

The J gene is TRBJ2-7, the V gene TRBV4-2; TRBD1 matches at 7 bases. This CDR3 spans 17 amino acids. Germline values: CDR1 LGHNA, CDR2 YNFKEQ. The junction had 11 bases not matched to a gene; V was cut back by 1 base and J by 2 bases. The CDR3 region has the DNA TGTGCCAGCAGCCAAGGACAGGGAGCCAGGGAAGCCTACGAGCAGTACTTC. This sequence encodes CASSQGQGAREAYEQYF.

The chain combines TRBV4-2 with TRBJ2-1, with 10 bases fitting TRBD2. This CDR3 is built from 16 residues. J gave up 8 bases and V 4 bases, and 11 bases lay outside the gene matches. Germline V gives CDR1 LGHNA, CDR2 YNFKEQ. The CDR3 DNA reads TGTGCCAGCAGCCTTGTAGGAGCGGGGGGGCCAGATGAGCAGTTCTTC. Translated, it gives CASSLVGAGGPDEQFF.

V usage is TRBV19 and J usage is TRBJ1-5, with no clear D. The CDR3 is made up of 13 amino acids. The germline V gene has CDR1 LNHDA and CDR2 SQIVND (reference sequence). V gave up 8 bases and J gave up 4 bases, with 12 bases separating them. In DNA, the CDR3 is TGTGCCAGTGGGGTGCGGGGAAATCAGCCCCAGCATTTT. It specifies CASGVRGNQPQHF.

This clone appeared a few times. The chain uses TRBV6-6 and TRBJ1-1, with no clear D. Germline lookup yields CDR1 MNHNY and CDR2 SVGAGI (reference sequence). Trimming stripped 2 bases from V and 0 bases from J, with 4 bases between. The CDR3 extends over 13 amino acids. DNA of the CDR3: TGTGCCAGCAGTTACGCAGTGAACACTGAAGCTTTCTTT. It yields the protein CASSYAVNTEAFF.

CDR3 DNA sequence: TGTGCCAGCTCGCAGAATGTTCAGGGCAACAATTCACCCCTCCACTTT. Translation gives CASSQNVQGNNSPLHF. The V call is TRBV18, the J call TRBJ1-6, with D maybe TRBD1 (5 bases). CDR1 is KGHSH, CDR2 LQKENI, per germline. The CDR3 is 16 residues long. The germline V and J ends were trimmed by 6 bases and 7 bases, with 19 bases remaining between them.

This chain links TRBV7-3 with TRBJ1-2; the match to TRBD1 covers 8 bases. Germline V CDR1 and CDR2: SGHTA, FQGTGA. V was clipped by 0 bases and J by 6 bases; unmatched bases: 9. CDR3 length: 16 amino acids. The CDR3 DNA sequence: TGTGCCAGCAGCTTAACAGGAGTCAGGGGGCAGGATGGCTACACCTTC. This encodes CASSLTGVRGQDGYTF.

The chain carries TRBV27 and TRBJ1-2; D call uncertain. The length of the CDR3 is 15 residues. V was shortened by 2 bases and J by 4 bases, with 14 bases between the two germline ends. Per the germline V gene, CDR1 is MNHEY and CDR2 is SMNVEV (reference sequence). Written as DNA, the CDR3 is TGTGCCAGCAGTTTAAGCGAGGGTGCGTTCTATGGCTACACCTTC. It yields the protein CASSLSEGAFYGYTF.

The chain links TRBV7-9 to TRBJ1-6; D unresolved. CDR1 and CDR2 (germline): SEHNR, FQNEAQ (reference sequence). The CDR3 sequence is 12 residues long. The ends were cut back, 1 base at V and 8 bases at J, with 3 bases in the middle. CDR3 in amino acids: CASSLDYSPLHF. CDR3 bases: TGTGCCAGCAGCTTAGACTATTCACCCCTCCACTTT.

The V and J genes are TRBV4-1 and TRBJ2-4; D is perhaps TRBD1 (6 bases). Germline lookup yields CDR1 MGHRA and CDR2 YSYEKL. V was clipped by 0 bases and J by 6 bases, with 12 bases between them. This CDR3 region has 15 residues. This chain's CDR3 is CASSQDQGSRNIQYF. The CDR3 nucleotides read TGCGCCAGCAGCCAAGATCAGGGGTCGAGAAACATTCAGTACTTC.

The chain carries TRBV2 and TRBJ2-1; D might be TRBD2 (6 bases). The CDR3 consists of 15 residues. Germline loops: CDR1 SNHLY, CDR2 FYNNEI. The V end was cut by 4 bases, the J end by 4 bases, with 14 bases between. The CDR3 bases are TGTGCCAGCAGTGGCGCCGGACTAAATTACAATGAGCAGTTCTTC. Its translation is CASSGAGLNYNEQFF.

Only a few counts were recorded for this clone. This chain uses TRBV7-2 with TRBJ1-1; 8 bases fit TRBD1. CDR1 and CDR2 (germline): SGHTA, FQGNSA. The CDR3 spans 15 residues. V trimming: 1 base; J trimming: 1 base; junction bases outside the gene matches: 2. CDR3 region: CASSLGGTGNTEAFF. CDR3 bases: TGTGCCAGCAGCTTAGGCGGGACAGGGAACACTGAAGCTTTCTTT. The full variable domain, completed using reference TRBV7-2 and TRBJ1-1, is GAGVSQSPSNKVTEKGKDVELRCDPISGHTALYWYRQSLGQGLEFLIYFQGNSAPDKSGLPSDRFSAERTGGSVSTLTIQRTQQEDSAVYLCASSLGGTGNTEAFFGQGTRLTVV.

CDR3 in amino acids: CASSVPRHKFTEAFF. CDR3 DNA: TGTGCCAGTAGTGTTCCCAGGCATAAGTTTACTGAAGCTTTCTTT. V and J are TRBV19 and TRBJ1-1; D gene ambiguous. From germline, CDR1 is LNHDA and CDR2 SQIVND (reference sequence). Trimming shortened V by 5 bases and J by 5 bases, and 18 bases separated the two germline ends. The CDR3 totals 15 residues.

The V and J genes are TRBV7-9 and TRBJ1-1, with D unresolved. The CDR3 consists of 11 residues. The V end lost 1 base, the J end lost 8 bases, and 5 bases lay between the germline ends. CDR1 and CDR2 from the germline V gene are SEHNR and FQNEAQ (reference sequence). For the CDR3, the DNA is TGTGCCAGCAGCTTAGGGCAGGAAGCTTTCTTT. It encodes CASSLGQEAFF.